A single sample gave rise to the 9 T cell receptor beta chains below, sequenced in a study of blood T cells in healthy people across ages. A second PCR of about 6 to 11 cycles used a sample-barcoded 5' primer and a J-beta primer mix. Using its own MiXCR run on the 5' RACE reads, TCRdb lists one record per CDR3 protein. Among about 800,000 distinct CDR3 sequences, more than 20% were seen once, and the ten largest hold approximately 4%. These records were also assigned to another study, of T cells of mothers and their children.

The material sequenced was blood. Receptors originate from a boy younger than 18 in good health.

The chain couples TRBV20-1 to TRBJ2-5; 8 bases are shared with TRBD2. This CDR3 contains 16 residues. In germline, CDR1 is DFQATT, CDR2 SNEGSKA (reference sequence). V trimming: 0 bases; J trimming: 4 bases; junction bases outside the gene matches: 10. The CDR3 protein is CSARDQTSGGGETQYF. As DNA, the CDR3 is TGCAGTGCTAGAGATCAGACCAGCGGGGGAGGAGAGACCCAGTACTTC.

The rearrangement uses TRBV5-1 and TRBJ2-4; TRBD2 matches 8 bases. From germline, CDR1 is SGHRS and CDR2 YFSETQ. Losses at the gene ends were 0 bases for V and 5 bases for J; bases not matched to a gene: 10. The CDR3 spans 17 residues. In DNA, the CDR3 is TGCGCCAGCAGCTTGGCCCCGAGCGGGAGCATTCAAAACATTCAGTACTTC. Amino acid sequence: CASSLAPSGSIQNIQYF.

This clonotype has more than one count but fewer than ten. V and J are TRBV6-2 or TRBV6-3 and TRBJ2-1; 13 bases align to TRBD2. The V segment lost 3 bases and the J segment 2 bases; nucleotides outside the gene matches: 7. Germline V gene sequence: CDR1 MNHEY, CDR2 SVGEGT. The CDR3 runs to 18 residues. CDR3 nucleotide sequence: TGTGCCAGCAGTTATACTAGCGGGAGGGCCCCGACCTACAATGAGCAGTTCTTC. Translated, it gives CASSYTSGRAPTYNEQFF.

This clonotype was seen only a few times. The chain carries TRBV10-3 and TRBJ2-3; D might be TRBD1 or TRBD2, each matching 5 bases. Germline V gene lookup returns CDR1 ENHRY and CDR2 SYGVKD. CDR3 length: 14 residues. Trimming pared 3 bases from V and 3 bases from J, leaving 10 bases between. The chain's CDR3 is CAISDMGETDTQYF. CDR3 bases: TGTGCCATCAGTGATATGGGGGAAACAGATACGCAGTATTTT.

CDR3 protein: CASSQEALIYEQYF. The CDR3 DNA reads TGTGCCAGCAGCCAAGAAGCGCTAATCTACGAGCAGTACTTC. This chain connects TRBV14 to TRBJ2-7; D is unclear. The V gene lost 0 bases and the J gene lost 3 bases, with 9 bases spanning the gap. Germline loops: CDR1 SGHDN, CDR2 FVKESK. The CDR3 runs 14 residues.

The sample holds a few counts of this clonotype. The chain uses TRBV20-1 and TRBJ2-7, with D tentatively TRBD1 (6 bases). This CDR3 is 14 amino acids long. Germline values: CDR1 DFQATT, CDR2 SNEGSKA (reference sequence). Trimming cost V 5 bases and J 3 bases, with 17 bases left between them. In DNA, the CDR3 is TGCAGTGCTTGTATACAGGGAAAATACTACGAGCAGTACTTC. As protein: CSACIQGKYYEQYF.

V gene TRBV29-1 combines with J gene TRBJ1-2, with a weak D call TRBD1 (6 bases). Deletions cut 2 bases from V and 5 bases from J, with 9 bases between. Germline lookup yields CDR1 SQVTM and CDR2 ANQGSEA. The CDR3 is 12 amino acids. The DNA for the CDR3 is TGCAGCGTTGAACGGGACAATTATGGCTACACCTTC. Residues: CSVERDNYGYTF.

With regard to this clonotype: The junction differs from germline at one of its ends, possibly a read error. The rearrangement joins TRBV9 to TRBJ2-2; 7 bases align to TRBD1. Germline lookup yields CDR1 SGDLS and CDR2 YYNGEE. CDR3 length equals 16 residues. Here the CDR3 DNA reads TGTGCCAGCAGTGGAAGACAGGGACCGAACACCGGGGAGCCGTTTTTT. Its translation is CASSGRQGPNTGEPFF. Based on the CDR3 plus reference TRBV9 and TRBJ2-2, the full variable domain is DSGVTQTPKHLITATGQRVTLRCSPRSGDLSVYWYQQSLDQGLQFLIQYYNGEERAKGNILERFSAQQFPDLHSELNLSSLELGDSALYFCASSGRQGPNTGEPFFGEGSRLTVL.

CDR3 amino acids: CSARQAGGGHIQYF. The CDR3 coding sequence is TGCAGTGCTAGACAAGCCGGCGGGGGACACATTCAGTACTTC. The gene calls are TRBV20-1 and TRBJ2-4; 7 nucleotides line up with TRBD2. Germline trimming cut 2 bases from V and 8 bases from J; bases unmatched to any gene: 9. This CDR3 is 14 amino acids long. Germline loops: CDR1 DFQATT, CDR2 SNEGSKA (reference sequence).